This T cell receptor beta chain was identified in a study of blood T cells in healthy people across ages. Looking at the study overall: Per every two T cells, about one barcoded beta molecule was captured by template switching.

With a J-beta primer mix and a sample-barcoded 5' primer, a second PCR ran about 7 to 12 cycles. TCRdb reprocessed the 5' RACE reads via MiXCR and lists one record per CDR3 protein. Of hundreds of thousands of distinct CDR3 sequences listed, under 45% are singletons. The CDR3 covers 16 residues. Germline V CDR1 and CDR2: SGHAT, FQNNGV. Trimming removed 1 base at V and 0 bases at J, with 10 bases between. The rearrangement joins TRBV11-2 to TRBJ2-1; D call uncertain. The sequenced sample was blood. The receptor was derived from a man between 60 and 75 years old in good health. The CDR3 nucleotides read TGTGCCAGCAGCTTAGTTTTCGTCAGCTCCTACAATGAGCAGTTCTTC. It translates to CASSLVFVSSYNEQFF.